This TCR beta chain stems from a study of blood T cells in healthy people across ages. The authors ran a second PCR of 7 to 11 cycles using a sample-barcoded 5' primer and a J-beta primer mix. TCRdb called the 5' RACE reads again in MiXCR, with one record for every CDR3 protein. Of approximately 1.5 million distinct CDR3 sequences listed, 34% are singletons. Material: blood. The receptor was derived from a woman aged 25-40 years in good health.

In DNA, the CDR3 is TGCAGCGTTGGAACGGGGCCCCTTTTGAACACTGAAGCTTTCTTT. It specifies CSVGTGPLLNTEAFF. This chain uses TRBV29-1 with TRBJ1-1; D may be TRBD1 (5 bases). The CDR3 is 15 amino acids. The V end lost 4 bases, the J end lost 0 bases, and 15 bases lay between the germline ends. In germline, CDR1 is SQVTM, CDR2 ANQGSEA.